Listed here are 17 T cell receptor beta chains from one sample, sequenced in a study of radiation and T cells in renal cell carcinoma (dated by TCRdb to 2018 to 2021). In the paper's terms, the time point label means: blood 4 weeks post-SBRT, at nephrectomy. Per the publication, the treatment or condition label means: 15 Gy SBRT to primary tumor, nephrectomy 4 weeks later. The library was prepared using the immunoSEQ multiplex PCR assay. This immuneACCESS table, as held by TCRdb, lists in-frame sequences with V and J called but not all clones. Of the missing ones, under half trace to an unresolved V gene in checked studies; the others have no known cause. This sample holds 140,000 to 150,000 clones; 86% were observed only once. The biggest ten clones account for around a sixth of the sample. The material was blood, obtained from a patient whose treatment included radiotherapy and nephrectomy. Receptors were obtained from a woman aged 45-59 years with renal cell carcinoma.

The CDR3 coding sequence is TGTGCCATCAGTCGGGAGGGGGGAGGCACTGAAGCTTTCTTT. The encoded protein is CAISREGGGTEAFF. The chain joins TRBV10-3 to TRBJ1-1; maybe TRBD1 (6 bases). The CDR3 loop spans 14 amino acids. V was pared by 5 bases and J by 4 bases, with 14 bases between. Germline V gene data show CDR1 as ENHRY and CDR2 as SYGVKD.

J is TRBJ2-7 and V is TRBV25-1; D unclear. Per germline, CDR1 MGHDK and CDR2 SYGVNS. The CDR3 contains 14 residues. The V end lost 3 bases, the J end lost 0 bases, and 9 bases lay between the germline ends. The CDR3 sequence: CASSETTSSYEQYF. CDR3 nucleotides: TGTGCCAGCAGTGAGACGACCAGCTCCTACGAGCAGTACTTC.

This sequence joins TRBV5-6 and TRBJ2-5; the D gene is possibly TRBD1 (6 bases). V was cut by 0 bases and J by 4 bases, with 13 bases left in between. Germline CDR1 is SGHDT and CDR2 is YYEEEE. CDR3 size: 15 residues. CDR3 loop: CASSLGTVGGETQYF. CDR3 DNA sequence: TGTGCCAGCAGCTTGGGGACAGTTGGGGGAGAGACCCAGTACTTC.

A single count supports this clone. The V and J genes are TRBV6-1 and TRBJ2-7; tentatively, D is TRBD2 (6 bases). The CDR3 length is 15 residues. V was cut by 7 bases and J by 2 bases, with 18 bases left in between. CDR1 MNHNS and CDR2 SASEGT come from the germline V gene. The CDR3 DNA sequence: TGTGCCAGCACACGGGAGCCCGACGTCCCCTACGAGCAGTACTTC. Translation gives CASTREPDVPYEQYF.

The V gene is TRBV5-1, the J gene TRBJ2-7; a possible D gene is TRBD2 (6 bases). The ends were cut back, 4 bases at V and 7 bases at J, with 21 bases in the middle. Germline CDR1 is SGHRS and CDR2 is YFSETQ. The CDR3 sequence is 15 residues long. The DNA of the CDR3 is TGCGCCAGCAGCCAGGGTCGGGCGGGGTCTGGAGAGCAGTACTTC. The encoded protein is CASSQGRAGSGEQYF. The whole variable domain, remainder taken from reference TRBV5-1 and TRBJ2-7, is KAGVTQTPRYLIKTRGQQVTLSCSPISGHRSVSWYQQTPGQGLQFLFEYFSETQRNKGNFPGRFSGRQFSNSRSEMNVSTLELGDSALYLCASSQGRAGSGEQYFGPGTRLTVT.

This chain links TRBV7-9 with TRBJ1-1; the D is unclear. The V end lost 1 base, the J end lost 3 bases, and 3 bases lay between the germline ends. CDR3 size: 12 residues. In germline, CDR1 is SEHNR, CDR2 FQNEAQ (reference sequence). Here the CDR3 DNA reads TGTGCCAGCAGCTTAGTCCACACTGAAGCTTTCTTT. Protein sequence: CASSLVHTEAFF.

The chain is built from TRBV5-1 and TRBJ1-5; possibly TRBD1 for D (5 bases). V lost 0 bases and J lost 4, with 11 bases in between. Germline V gene data show CDR1 as SGHRS and CDR2 as YFSETQ. The CDR3 runs 15 residues. CDR3 region: CASSLAGTDNQPQHF. In DNA, the CDR3 is TGCGCCAGCAGCTTGGCCGGGACGGATAATCAGCCCCAGCATTTT.

This clone was found once. The rearrangement joins TRBV7-2 to TRBJ1-2; 10 nucleotides agree with TRBD1. The J segment lost 5 bases and the V segment lost 5 bases, leaving 5 bases of the junction unmatched. The CDR3 has 14 residues. Germline V lookup: CDR1 SGHTA, CDR2 FQGNSA. The CDR3 region has the DNA TGTGCCAGCAGCGCAATGGGACAGGGGTATGGCTACACCTTC. Protein product: CASSAMGQGYGYTF.

The chain combines TRBV19 with TRBJ2-7; maybe TRBD1 (5 bases). The V gene lost 6 bases and the J gene lost 2 bases, with 23 bases spanning the gap. CDR3 size: 17 residues. Germline CDR1 LNHDA, CDR2 SQIVND (reference sequence). The CDR3 protein is CASSPPFLSPRAYEQYF. CDR3 in DNA: TGTGCCAGTAGCCCGCCCTTTTTGAGTCCCAGGGCCTACGAGCAGTACTTC.

The V and J genes are TRBV7-2 and TRBJ1-1, with a tentative D call TRBD1 (6 bases). The CDR3 sequence is 12 residues long. V was pared by 5 bases and J by 7 bases, with 11 bases between. Germline V gives CDR1 SGHTA, CDR2 FQGNSA. The CDR3 coding sequence is TGTGCCAGCAGCCCGAGACAGGTTGAAGCTTTCTTT. It is translated as CASSPRQVEAFF.

The rearrangement links TRBV5-8 to TRBJ2-6; D call uncertain. The germline CDR1 and CDR2 sequences are SGHTS and YDEGEE. With 7 bases removed from V and 5 bases from J, the gap between germline ends came to 22 bases. The CDR3 loop spans 17 amino acids. The CDR3 nucleotides are TGTGCCAGCGCCAAGTTTTCCACACAAAGTCGGGCCAACGTCCTGACTTTC. Amino acid sequence: CASAKFSTQSRANVLTF. The full variable domain, rest sourced from reference TRBV5-8 and TRBJ2-6, is EAGVTQSPTHLIKTRGQQATLRCSPISGHTSVYWYQQALGLGLQFLLWYDEGEERNRGNFPPRFSGRQFPNYSSELNVNALELEDSALYLCASAKFSTQSRANVLTFGAGSRLTVL.

This clone was recorded once. CDR3 residues: CATSTRDGAPLPQHF. The CDR3 nucleotides read TGTGCCACCAGCACGCGGGACGGAGCCCCCTTGCCCCAGCATTTT. The V call is TRBV15, the J call TRBJ1-5; TRBD1 might be the D (5 bases). Trimming cost V 4 bases and J 9 bases, with 19 bases left between them. Germline CDR1 and CDR2: LNHNV and YYDKDF (reference sequence). This CDR3 is built from 15 residues.

This clone occurred a few times. As DNA, the CDR3 is TGTGCCAGCAGCTTAGACCGGGCCGAGAACACTGAAGCTTTCTTT. Encoded protein: CASSLDRAENTEAFF. This chain joins TRBV7-6 and TRBJ1-1; D ambiguous. The CDR3 has 15 residues. V lost 1 base and J lost 1, with 10 bases in between. CDR1 is SGHVS and CDR2 is FNYEAQ in the germline V gene. Looking up the rest from reference TRBV7-6 and TRBJ1-1 gives the full variable domain: GAGVSQSPRYKVTKRGQDVALRCDPISGHVSLYWYRQALGQGPEFLTYFNYEAQQDKSGLPNDRFSAERPEGSISTLTIQRTEQRDSAMYRCASSLDRAENTEAFFGQGTRLTVV.

V is TRBV5-4 and J is TRBJ2-7; the D gene is possibly TRBD2 (5 bases). Trimming took off 3 bases at V and 6 bases at J, with 19 bases between the two ends. This CDR3 has 15 residues. CDR1 is SGHNT, CDR2 YYREEE, per germline (reference sequence). Here the CDR3 reads CASSSLKAGVREQYF. The CDR3 DNA is TGTGCCAGCAGCTCCCTAAAGGCCGGGGTCCGCGAGCAGTACTTC.

The chain combines TRBV7-2 with TRBJ1-1; D gene ambiguous. The ends were cut back, 1 base at V and 1 base at J, with 7 bases in the middle. The CDR3 has 14 amino acids. Germline V lookup: CDR1 SGHTA, CDR2 FQGNSA. The CDR3 bases are TGTGCCAGCAGCTTAGAGGTGGGGAACACTGAAGCTTTCTTT. It codes for CASSLEVGNTEAFF.

The chain couples TRBV5-4 to TRBJ2-7, with D possibly being TRBD2 (6 bases). The CDR3 length is 12 residues. Trimming stripped 4 bases from V and 4 bases from J, with 9 bases between. Germline V gene sequence: CDR1 SGHNT, CDR2 YYREEE (reference sequence). The CDR3, as DNA: TGTGCCAGCAGCCGACTAGGGTACGAGCAGTACTTC. This codes for CASSRLGYEQYF.

The J gene is TRBJ2-7, the V gene TRBV7-2, with 10 bases matching TRBD2. V was pared by 5 bases and J by 0 bases, with 7 bases of the junction left unmatched. Germline loops: CDR1 SGHTA, CDR2 FQGNSA. The CDR3 is made up of 16 amino acids. The CDR3 loop reads CASSLRAGGLSYEQYF. CDR3 coding DNA: TGTGCCAGCAGCCTCCGAGCGGGAGGGCTCTCCTACGAGCAGTACTTC.